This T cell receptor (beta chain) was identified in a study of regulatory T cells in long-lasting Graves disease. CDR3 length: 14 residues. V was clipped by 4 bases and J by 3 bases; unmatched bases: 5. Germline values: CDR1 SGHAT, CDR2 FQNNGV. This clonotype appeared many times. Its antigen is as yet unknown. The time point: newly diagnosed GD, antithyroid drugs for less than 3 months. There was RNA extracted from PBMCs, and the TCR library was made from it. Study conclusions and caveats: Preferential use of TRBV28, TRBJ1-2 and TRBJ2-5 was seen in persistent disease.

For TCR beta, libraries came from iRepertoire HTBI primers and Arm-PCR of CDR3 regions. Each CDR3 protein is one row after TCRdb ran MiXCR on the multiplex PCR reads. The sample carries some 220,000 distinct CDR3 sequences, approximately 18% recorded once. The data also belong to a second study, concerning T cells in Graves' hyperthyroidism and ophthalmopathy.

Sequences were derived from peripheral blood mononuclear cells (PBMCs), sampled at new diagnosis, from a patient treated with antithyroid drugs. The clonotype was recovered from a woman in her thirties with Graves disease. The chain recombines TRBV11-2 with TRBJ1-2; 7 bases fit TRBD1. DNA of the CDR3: TGTGCCAGCAGCTACACAGGGGCCGACTATGGCTACACCTTC. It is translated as CASSYTGADYGYTF.